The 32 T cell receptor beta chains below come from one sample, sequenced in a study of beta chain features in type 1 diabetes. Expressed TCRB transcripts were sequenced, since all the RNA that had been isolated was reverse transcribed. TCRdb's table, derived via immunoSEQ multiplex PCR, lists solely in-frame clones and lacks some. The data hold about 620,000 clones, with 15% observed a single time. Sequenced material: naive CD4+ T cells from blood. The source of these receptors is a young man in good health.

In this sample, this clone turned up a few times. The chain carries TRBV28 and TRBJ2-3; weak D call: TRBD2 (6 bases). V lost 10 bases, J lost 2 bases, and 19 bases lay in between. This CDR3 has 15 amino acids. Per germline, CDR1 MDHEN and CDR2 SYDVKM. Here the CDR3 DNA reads TGTGCCACCCCCCCGGGACTCGGGGTCACAGATACGCAGTATTTT. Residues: CATPPGLGVTDTQYF. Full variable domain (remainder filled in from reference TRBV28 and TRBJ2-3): DVKVTQSSRYLVKRTGEKVFLECVQDMDHENMFWYRQDPGLGLRLIYFSYDVKMKEKGDIPEGYSVSREKKERFSLILESASTNQTSMYLCATPPGLGVTDTQYFGPGTRLTVL.

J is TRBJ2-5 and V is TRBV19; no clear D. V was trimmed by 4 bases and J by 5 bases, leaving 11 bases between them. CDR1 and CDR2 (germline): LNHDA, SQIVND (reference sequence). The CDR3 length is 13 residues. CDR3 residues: CASSRLKWETQYF. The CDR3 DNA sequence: TGTGCCAGTAGTAGACTGAAATGGGAGACCCAGTACTTC.

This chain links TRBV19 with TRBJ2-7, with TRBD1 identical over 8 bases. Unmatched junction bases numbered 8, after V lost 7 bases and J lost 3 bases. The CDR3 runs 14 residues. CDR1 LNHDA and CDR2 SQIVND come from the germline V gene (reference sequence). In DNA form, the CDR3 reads TGTGCCAGTATGAGGACAGGGCTCGGCTACGAGCAGTACTTC. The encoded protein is CASMRTGLGYEQYF.

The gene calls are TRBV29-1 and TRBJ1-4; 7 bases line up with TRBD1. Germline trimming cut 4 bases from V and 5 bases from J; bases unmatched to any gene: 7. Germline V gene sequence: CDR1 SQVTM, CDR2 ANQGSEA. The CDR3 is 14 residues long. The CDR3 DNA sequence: TGCAGCGTTGGTACAGGGGCTCAAAATGAAAAACTGTTTTTT. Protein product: CSVGTGAQNEKLFF. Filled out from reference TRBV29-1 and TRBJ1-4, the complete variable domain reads SAVISQKPSRDICQRGTSLTIQCQVDSQVTMMFWYRQQPGQSLTLIATANQGSEATYESGFVIDKFPISRPNLTFSTLTVSNMSPEDSSIYLCSVGTGAQNEKLFFGSGTQLSVL.

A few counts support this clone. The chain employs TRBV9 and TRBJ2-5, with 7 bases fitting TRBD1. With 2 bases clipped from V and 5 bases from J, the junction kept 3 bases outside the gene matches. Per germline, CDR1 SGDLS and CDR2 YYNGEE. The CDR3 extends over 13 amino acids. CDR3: CASSVRQGETQYF. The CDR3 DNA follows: TGTGCCAGCAGCGTGAGACAGGGCGAGACCCAGTACTTC. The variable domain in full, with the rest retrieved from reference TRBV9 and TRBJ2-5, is DSGVTQTPKHLITATGQRVTLRCSPRSGDLSVYWYQQSLDQGLQFLIQYYNGEERAKGNILERFSAQQFPDLHSELNLSSLELGDSALYFCASSVRQGETQYFGPGTRLLVL.

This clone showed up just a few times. Here the CDR3 reads CASSTYRVSSGANVLTF. In nucleotides, the CDR3 is TGTGCCAGCAGCACCTACCGGGTCTCCTCTGGGGCCAACGTCCTGACTTTC. This chain uses TRBV11-2 with TRBJ2-6, with D unclear. V lost 5 bases and J lost 0, with 14 bases in between. Germline V gives CDR1 SGHAT, CDR2 FQNNGV. The CDR3 is 17 residues long.

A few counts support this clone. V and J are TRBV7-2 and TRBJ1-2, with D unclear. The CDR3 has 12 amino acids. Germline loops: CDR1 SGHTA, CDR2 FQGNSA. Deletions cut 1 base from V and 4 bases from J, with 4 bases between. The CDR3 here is CASSLGRYGYTF. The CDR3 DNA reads TGTGCCAGCAGCTTAGGACGCTATGGCTACACCTTC.

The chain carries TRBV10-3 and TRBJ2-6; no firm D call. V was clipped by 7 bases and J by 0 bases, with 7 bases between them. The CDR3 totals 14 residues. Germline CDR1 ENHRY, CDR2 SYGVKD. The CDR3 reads CAITVSSGANVLTF. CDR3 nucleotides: TGTGCCATCACTGTAAGCTCTGGGGCCAACGTCCTGACTTTC.

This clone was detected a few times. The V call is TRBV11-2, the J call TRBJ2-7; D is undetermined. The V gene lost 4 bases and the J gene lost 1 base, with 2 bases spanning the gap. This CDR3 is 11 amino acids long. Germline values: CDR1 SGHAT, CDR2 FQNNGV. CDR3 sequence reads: CASSSSYEQYF. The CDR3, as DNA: TGTGCCAGCAGCTCGTCCTACGAGCAGTACTTC.

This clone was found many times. The CDR3, as DNA: TGCGCCAGCAGCCGTACCGGGACTAGGACCAATGAGCAGTTCTTC. This translates into CASSRTGTRTNEQFF. This chain connects TRBV4-3 to TRBJ2-1, with 8 bases that match TRBD2. Unmatched junction bases numbered 8, after V lost 4 bases and J lost 6 bases. This CDR3 comprises 15 residues. Germline V gene sequence: CDR1 LGHNA, CDR2 YSLEER.

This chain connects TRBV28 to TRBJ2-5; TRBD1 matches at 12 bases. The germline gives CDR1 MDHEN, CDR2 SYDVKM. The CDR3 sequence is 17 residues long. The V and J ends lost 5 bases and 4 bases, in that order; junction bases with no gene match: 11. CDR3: CASSTGGQGAQRETQYF. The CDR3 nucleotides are TGTGCCAGCAGTACAGGGGGACAGGGGGCGCAAAGAGAGACCCAGTACTTC.

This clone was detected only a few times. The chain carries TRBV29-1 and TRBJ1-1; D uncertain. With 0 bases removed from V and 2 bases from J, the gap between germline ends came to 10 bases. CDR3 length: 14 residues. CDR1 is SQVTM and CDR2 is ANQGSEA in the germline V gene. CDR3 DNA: TGCAGCGTTGAAGATAGGGCACTTAACACTGAAGCTTTCTTT. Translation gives CSVEDRALNTEAFF.

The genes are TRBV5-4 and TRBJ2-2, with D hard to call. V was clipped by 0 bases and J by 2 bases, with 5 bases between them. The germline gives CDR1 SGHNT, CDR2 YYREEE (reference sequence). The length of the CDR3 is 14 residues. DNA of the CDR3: TGTGCCAGCAGCTTGGCTCCTAACACCGGGGAGCTGTTTTTT. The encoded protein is CASSLAPNTGELFF.

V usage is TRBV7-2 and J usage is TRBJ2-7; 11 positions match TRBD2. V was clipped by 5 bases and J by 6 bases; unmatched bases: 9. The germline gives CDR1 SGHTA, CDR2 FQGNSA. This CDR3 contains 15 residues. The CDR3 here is CASSTLAGGTGEQYF. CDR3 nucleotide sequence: TGTGCCAGCAGCACCCTAGCGGGAGGAACGGGCGAGCAGTACTTC. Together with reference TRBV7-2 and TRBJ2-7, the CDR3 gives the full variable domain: GAGVSQSPSNKVTEKGKDVELRCDPISGHTALYWYRQSLGQGLEFLIYFQGNSAPDKSGLPSDRFSAERTGGSVSTLTIQRTQQEDSAVYLCASSTLAGGTGEQYFGPGTRLTVT.

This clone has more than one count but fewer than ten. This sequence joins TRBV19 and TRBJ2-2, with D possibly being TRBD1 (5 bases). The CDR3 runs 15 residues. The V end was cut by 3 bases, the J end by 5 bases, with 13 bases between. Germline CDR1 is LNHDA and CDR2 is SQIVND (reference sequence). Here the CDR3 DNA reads TGTGCCAGTAGTATTCTCAGGGCTGAAACCGGGGAGCTGTTTTTT. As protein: CASSILRAETGELFF.

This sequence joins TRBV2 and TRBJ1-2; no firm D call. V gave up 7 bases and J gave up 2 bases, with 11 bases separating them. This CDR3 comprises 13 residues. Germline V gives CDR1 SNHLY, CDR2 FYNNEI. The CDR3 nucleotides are TGTGCCAGCATTGCGGGCACCAACTATGGCTACACCTTC. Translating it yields CASIAGTNYGYTF.

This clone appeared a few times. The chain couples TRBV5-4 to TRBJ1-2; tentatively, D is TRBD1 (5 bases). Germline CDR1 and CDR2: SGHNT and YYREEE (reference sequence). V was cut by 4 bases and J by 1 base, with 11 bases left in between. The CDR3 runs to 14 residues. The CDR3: CASSGRTNNYGYTF. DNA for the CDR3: TGTGCCAGCAGCGGCCGGACAAATAACTATGGCTACACCTTC.

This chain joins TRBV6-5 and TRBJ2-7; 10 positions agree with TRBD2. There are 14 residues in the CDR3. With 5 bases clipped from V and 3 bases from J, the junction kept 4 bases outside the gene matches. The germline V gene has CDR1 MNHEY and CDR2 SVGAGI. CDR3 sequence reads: CASSRLAGDYEQYF. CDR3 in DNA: TGTGCCAGCAGTCGACTAGCGGGTGACTACGAGCAGTACTTC.

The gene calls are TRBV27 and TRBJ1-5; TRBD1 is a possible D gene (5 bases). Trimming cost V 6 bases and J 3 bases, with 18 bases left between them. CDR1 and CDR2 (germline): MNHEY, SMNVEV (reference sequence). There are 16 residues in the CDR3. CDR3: CASSSPGGRANQPQHF. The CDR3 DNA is TGTGCCAGCAGCTCCCCCGGTGGCAGGGCCAATCAGCCCCAGCATTTT.

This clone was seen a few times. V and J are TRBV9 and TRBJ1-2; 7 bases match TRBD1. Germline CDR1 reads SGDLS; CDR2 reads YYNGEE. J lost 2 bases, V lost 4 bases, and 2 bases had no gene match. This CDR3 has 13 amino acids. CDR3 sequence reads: CASSRQGNYGYTF. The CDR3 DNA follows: TGTGCCAGCAGCAGACAGGGAAACTATGGCTACACCTTC. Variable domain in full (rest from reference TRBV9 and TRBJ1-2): DSGVTQTPKHLITATGQRVTLRCSPRSGDLSVYWYQQSLDQGLQFLIQYYNGEERAKGNILERFSAQQFPDLHSELNLSSLELGDSALYFCASSRQGNYGYTFGSGTRLTVV.

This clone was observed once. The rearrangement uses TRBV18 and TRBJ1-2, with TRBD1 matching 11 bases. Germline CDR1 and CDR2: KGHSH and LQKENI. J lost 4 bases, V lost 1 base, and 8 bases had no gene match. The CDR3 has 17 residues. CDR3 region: CASSPLAGQGDFYGYTF. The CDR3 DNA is TGTGCCAGCTCACCACTAGCGGGACAGGGGGACTTCTATGGCTACACCTTC.

The CDR3 coding sequence is TGTGCCAGTAGTATAAAGGGCCTCACAGATACGCAGTATTTT. Its translation is CASSIKGLTDTQYF. The chain recombines TRBV19 with TRBJ2-3; D call uncertain. CDR3 size: 14 residues. Trimming took 2 bases from V and 2 from J, leaving 8 bases between them. Germline V gene data show CDR1 as LNHDA and CDR2 as SQIVND (reference sequence).

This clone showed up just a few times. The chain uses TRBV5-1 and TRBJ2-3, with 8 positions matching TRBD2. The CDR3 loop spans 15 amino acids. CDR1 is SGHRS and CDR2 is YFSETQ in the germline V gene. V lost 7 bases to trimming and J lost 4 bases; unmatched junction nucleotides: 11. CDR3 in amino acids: CASFLAGGGSDTQYF. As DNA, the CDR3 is TGCGCCAGCTTCTTGGCGGGGGGAGGCTCAGATACGCAGTATTTT.

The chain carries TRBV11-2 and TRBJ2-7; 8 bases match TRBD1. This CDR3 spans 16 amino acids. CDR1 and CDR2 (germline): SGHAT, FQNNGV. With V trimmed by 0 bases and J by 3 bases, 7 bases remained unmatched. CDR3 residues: CASSLEKRDRIYEQYF. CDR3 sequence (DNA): TGTGCCAGCAGCTTAGAAAAGAGGGACAGGATCTACGAGCAGTACTTC. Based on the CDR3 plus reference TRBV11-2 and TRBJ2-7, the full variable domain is EAGVAQSPRYKIIEKRQSVAFWCNPISGHATLYWYQQILGQGPKLLIQFQNNGVVDDSQLPKDRFSAERLKGVDSTLKIQPAKLEDSAVYLCASSLEKRDRIYEQYFGPGTRLTVT.

The CDR3 DNA follows: TGTGCCAGCAGCTTAAGCGTCAGGGAAGCCGAGCAGTTCTTC. Protein sequence: CASSLSVREAEQFF. V usage is TRBV7-3 and J usage is TRBJ2-1; D may be TRBD1 (5 bases). This CDR3 is built from 14 residues. Per germline, CDR1 SGHTA and CDR2 FQGTGA. V lost 1 base and J 10 bases, leaving 14 bases between the germline ends.

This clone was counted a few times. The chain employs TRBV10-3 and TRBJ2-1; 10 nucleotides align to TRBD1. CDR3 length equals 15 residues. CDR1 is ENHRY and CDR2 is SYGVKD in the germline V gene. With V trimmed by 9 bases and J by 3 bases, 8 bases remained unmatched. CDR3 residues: CAINRDRGNYNEQFF. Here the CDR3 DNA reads TGTGCCATTAACCGGGACAGGGGAAACTACAATGAGCAGTTCTTC.

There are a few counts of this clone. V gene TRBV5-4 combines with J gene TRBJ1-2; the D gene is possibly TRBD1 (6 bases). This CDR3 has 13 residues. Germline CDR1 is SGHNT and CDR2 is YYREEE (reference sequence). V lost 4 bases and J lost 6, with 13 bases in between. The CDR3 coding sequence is TGTGCCAGCAGCAGGGGGACGGAAGATGGCTACACCTTC. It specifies CASSRGTEDGYTF.

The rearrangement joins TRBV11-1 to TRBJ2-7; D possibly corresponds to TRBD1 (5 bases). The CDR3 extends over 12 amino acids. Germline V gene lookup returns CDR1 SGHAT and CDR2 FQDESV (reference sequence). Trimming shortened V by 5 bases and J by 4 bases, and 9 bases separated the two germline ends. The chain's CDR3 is CASSTQGYEQYF. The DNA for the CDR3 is TGTGCCAGCAGCACCCAGGGATACGAGCAGTACTTC.

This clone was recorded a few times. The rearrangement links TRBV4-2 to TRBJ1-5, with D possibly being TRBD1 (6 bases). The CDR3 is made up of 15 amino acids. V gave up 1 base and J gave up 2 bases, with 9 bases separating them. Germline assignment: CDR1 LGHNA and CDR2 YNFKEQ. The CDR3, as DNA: TGTGCCAGCAGCCAAGGGGACAACGGCAATCAGCCCCAGCATTTT. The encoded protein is CASSQGDNGNQPQHF.

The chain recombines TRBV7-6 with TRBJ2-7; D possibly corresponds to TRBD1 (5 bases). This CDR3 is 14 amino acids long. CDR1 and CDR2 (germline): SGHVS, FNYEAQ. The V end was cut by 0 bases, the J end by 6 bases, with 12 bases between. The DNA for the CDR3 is TGTGCCAGCAGCTTAGCCGACCTGACAGCCGAGCAGTACTTC. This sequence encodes CASSLADLTAEQYF.

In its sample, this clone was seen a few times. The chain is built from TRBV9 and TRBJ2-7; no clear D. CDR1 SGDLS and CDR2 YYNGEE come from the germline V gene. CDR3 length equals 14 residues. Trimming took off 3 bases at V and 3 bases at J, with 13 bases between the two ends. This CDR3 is CASSARMGNYEQYF. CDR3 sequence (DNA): TGTGCCAGCAGCGCACGTATGGGGAACTACGAGCAGTACTTC.

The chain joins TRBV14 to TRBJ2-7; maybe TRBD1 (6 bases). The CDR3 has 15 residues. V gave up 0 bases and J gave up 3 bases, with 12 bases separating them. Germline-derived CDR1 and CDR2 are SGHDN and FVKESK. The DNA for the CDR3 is TGTGCCAGCAGCCAAGATCGAGGACAGTTCTACGAGCAGTACTTC. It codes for CASSQDRGQFYEQYF. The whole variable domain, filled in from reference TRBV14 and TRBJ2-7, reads EAGVTQFPSHSVIEKGQTVTLRCDPISGHDNLYWYRRVMGKEIKFLLHFVKESKQDESGMPNNRFLAERTGGTYSTLKVQPAELEDSGVYFCASSQDRGQFYEQYFGPGTRLTVT.